This TCR beta chain came from a study of identical twins. Findings and limits, study-wide: An excess of low generation probability was shown by twin-shared out-of-frame alpha sequences.

This clonotype has more than one count but fewer than ten. Its antigen is unknown. Trimming cost V 5 bases and J 3 bases, with 14 bases left between them. The CDR3 contains 15 residues. Each CDR3 protein gets one entry after TCRdb re-called the 5' RACE reads with MiXCR. The table lists 400,000 to 600,000 distinct CDR3 sequences, approximately 20% of them singletons. These records were also assigned to another study, of yellow fever vaccine responses in identical twins.

The sample consisted of CD4+ T cells sorted from blood. The rearrangement uses TRBV12-3 or TRBV12-4 and TRBJ1-3; weak D call: TRBD1 (6 bases). The receptor's source is a woman aged 18 to 35 in good health. The CDR3 here is CASSPSGGGGNTIYF. In nucleotides, the CDR3 is TGTGCCAGCAGTCCCTCGGGGGGCGGTGGAAACACCATATATTTT.